The 25 T cell receptor beta chains reported below all come from one sample, sequenced in a study of beta chain features in type 1 diabetes. cDNA synthesis used the whole RNA isolate, giving expressed TCRB sequences. Produced via immunoSEQ multiplex PCR; TCRdb's table is partial and in-frame only. The sample lists hundreds of thousands of clones; approximately 14% were seen once. The sequencing sample was made of central memory CD4+ T cells from blood. The receptor set was obtained from a man aged 25-45 years in good health.

The chain couples TRBV27 to TRBJ1-2; TRBD1 matches 9 bases. The germline CDR1 and CDR2 sequences are MNHEY and SMNVEV (reference sequence). Trimming took 6 bases from V and 7 from J; bases not matched to a gene: 12. The CDR3 sequence is 15 residues long. Here the CDR3 DNA reads TGTGCCAGCAGCACCTCACAGGGGGCTTTACGTGGCTACACCTTC. As protein: CASSTSQGALRGYTF.

This CDR3 reads CSVYKGETQYF. DNA for the CDR3: TGCAGCGTTTATAAGGGCGAGACCCAGTACTTC. J is TRBJ2-5 and V is TRBV29-1; D ambiguous. This CDR3 comprises 11 residues. Trimming removed 5 bases at V and 5 bases at J, with 9 bases between. The germline gives CDR1 SQVTM, CDR2 ANQGSEA.

This clone was seen a few times. The chain links TRBV7-2 to TRBJ1-6; D call uncertain. In germline, CDR1 is SGHTA, CDR2 FQGNSA. V shed 7 bases and J shed 9 bases, with 19 bases lying between them. The CDR3 extends over 15 amino acids. The CDR3 loop is CASTQLRTAASPLHF. CDR3 DNA: TGTGCCAGCACCCAACTTCGGACGGCGGCTTCACCCCTCCACTTT. The full variable domain, in which reference TRBV7-2 and TRBJ1-6 provide the parts outside the CDR3, is GAGVSQSPSNKVTEKGKDVELRCDPISGHTALYWYRQSLGQGLEFLIYFQGNSAPDKSGLPSDRFSAERTGGSVSTLTIQRTQQEDSAVYLCASTQLRTAASPLHFGNGTRLTVT.

This clone occurred a few times. The chain links TRBV5-1 to TRBJ1-5; D gene uncertain. The V and J ends lost 4 bases and 2 bases respectively, with 13 bases between them. The CDR3 length is 15 residues. The germline V gene has CDR1 SGHRS and CDR2 YFSETQ. The CDR3 region is CASSIDARGNQPQHF. The DNA for the CDR3 is TGCGCCAGCAGCATCGATGCCCGGGGCAATCAGCCCCAGCATTTT.

This clone was seen at least ten times. The chain has TRBV2 and TRBJ2-7; unclear D gene. Trimming pared 6 bases from V and 6 bases from J, leaving 12 bases between. The CDR3 length is 12 residues. Germline V gene lookup returns CDR1 SNHLY and CDR2 FYNNEI. CDR3 protein: CASRVTAAEQYF. The DNA for the CDR3 is TGTGCCAGCAGGGTTACTGCCGCCGAGCAGTACTTC. Using reference TRBV2 and TRBJ2-7 for the parts outside the CDR3, the full variable domain is EPEVTQTPSHQVTQMGQEVILRCVPISNHLYFYWYRQILGQKVEFLVSFYNNEISEKSEIFDDQFSVERPDGSNFTLKIRSTKLEDSAMYFCASRVTAAEQYFGPGTRLTVT.

This clone showed up just a few times. The rearrangement joins TRBV10-3 to TRBJ2-3, with D uncertain. The CDR3 is 12 residues long. Trimming pared 10 bases from V and 0 bases from J, leaving 8 bases between. In germline, CDR1 is ENHRY, CDR2 SYGVKD. The CDR3 is CATSPSTDTQYF. In DNA, the CDR3 is TGTGCCACCAGCCCTAGCACAGATACGCAGTATTTT.

Only a few counts were recorded for this clone. The chain employs TRBV4-1 and TRBJ2-2, with 7 bases identical to TRBD1. Per germline, CDR1 MGHRA and CDR2 YSYEKL. With V trimmed by 2 bases and J by 3 bases, 6 bases remained unmatched. This CDR3 has 16 residues. The CDR3 nucleotides read TGCGCCAGCAGCCAATTTGAGGGGGCCGACACCGGGGAGCTGTTTTTT. It specifies CASSQFEGADTGELFF.

CDR3 sequence: CASSQVPGSGPTGTQYF. CDR3 sequence (DNA): TGCGCCAGCAGCCAGGTACCAGGTTCGGGGCCCACGGGTACGCAGTATTTT. The chain combines TRBV4-1 with TRBJ2-3, with D perhaps matching TRBD1 or TRBD2 (5 bases each). V was shortened by 3 bases and J by 8 bases, with 24 bases between the two germline ends. Per the germline V gene, CDR1 is MGHRA and CDR2 is YSYEKL. This CDR3 has 17 residues.

The sample holds a few counts of this clone. The chain is built from TRBV29-1 and TRBJ1-1; D remains ambiguous. V lost 1 base, J lost 4 bases, and 13 bases lay in between. This CDR3 comprises 14 residues. CDR1 and CDR2 from the germline V gene are SQVTM and ANQGSEA. DNA of the CDR3: TGCAGCGTTGAAGCGGGAAGAGGGTTCACTGAAGCTTTCTTT. The encoded protein is CSVEAGRGFTEAFF.

The chain combines TRBV6-5 with TRBJ1-2; 12 bases are a match to TRBD1. After removal of 0 bases from V and 4 bases from J, the junction contained 3 bases not matched to a gene. Germline V gene lookup returns CDR1 MNHEY and CDR2 SVGAGI. The CDR3 sequence is 16 residues long. This chain's CDR3 is CASSYSGTGGLYGYTF. CDR3 nucleotide sequence: TGTGCCAGCAGTTACTCCGGGACAGGGGGCCTCTATGGCTACACCTTC.

Many counts were recorded for this clone. The chain is built from TRBV18 and TRBJ2-5; D may be TRBD2 (5 bases). The V end lost 3 bases, the J end lost 12 bases, and 14 bases lay between the germline ends. Germline CDR1 KGHSH, CDR2 LQKENI. The CDR3 is made up of 12 amino acids. The CDR3 DNA reads TGTGCCAGCTCACCCGAGGGCCCGGCGAAGTACTTC. Amino acid sequence: CASSPEGPAKYF. The full variable domain, completed using reference TRBV18 and TRBJ2-5, is NAGVMQNPRHLVRRRGQEARLRCSPMKGHSHVYWYRQLPEEGLKFMVYLQKENIIDESGMPKERFSAEFPKEGPSILRIQQVVRGDSAAYFCASSPEGPAKYFGPGTRLLVL.

This clone was seen more than once but under ten times. A much bigger clone sits one base away, suggesting this may be a read error. The identical CDR3 is also encoded by other nucleotide sequences in the sample. V is TRBV6-5 and J is TRBJ1-6; 8 nucleotides agree with TRBD1. This CDR3 is built from 13 residues. From germline, CDR1 is MNHEY and CDR2 SVGAGI. The CDR3 nucleotides are TGTGCCATCAGTGACAGGGGTAATTCACCCCTCCACTTT. It specifies CAISDRGNSPLHF.

This chain joins TRBV6-4 and TRBJ2-2, with TRBD2 as a possible D gene (6 bases). The V end lost 2 bases, the J end lost 7 bases, and 8 bases lay between the germline ends. Germline V lookup: CDR1 MRHNA, CDR2 SNTAGT. This CDR3 is built from 13 residues. The CDR3 region is CASSDRRGGELFF. In nucleotides, the CDR3 is TGTGCCAGCAGTGACCGGAGGGGCGGGGAGCTGTTTTTT.

The chain joins TRBV15 to TRBJ2-5, with 9 bases fitting TRBD1. The V gene end was trimmed by 4 bases and the J gene end by 5 bases; junction bases not matched to a gene: 8. This CDR3 region has 15 residues. CDR1 and CDR2 from the germline V gene are LNHNV and YYDKDF (reference sequence). This CDR3 reads CATSKQGAKGETQYF. The CDR3 DNA reads TGTGCCACCAGCAAACAGGGGGCTAAAGGGGAGACCCAGTACTTC.

The chain has TRBV19 and TRBJ1-1, with D uncertain. Between the trimmed V and J ends, which lost 5 bases and 1 base, there was a span of 14 bases. The germline gives CDR1 LNHDA, CDR2 SQIVND (reference sequence). The CDR3 has 15 amino acids. This chain's CDR3 is CASSASPRPNTEAFF. The CDR3 bases are TGTGCCAGTAGTGCCAGTCCAAGGCCGAACACTGAAGCTTTCTTT.

The V gene is TRBV6-1, the J gene TRBJ1-1; D is unresolved. The V gene's germline CDR1 is MNHNS and CDR2 SASEGT. V was trimmed by 1 base and J by 10 bases, leaving 10 bases between them. CDR3 length: 12 residues. Here the CDR3 reads CASSEGDFGAFF. CDR3 bases: TGTGCCAGCAGTGAAGGGGATTTTGGAGCTTTCTTT.

This clone was counted a few times. The chain is built from TRBV5-4 and TRBJ2-1; 8 bases align to TRBD2. V was pared by 4 bases and J by 6 bases, with 6 bases of the junction left unmatched. This CDR3 has 14 amino acids. Germline V lookup: CDR1 SGHNT, CDR2 YYREEE (reference sequence). The CDR3 region is CASSEPGLVNEQFF. CDR3 in DNA: TGTGCCAGCAGCGAACCGGGACTAGTCAATGAGCAGTTCTTC.

This clone occurred a few times. V usage is TRBV19 and J usage is TRBJ2-7; D remains ambiguous. V shed 5 bases and J shed 4 bases, with 15 bases lying between them. The CDR3 is 14 residues long. Germline V gene lookup returns CDR1 LNHDA and CDR2 SQIVND (reference sequence). The CDR3 nucleotides are TGTGCCAGTAGTGTCGCAGTCCACCTATACGAGCAGTACTTC. Residues: CASSVAVHLYEQYF.

This clone showed up just a few times. V is TRBV7-6 and J is TRBJ1-6, with 10 bases that match TRBD1. V lost 1 base, J lost 7 bases, and 4 bases stayed unmatched. Germline values: CDR1 SGHVS, CDR2 FNYEAQ. The CDR3 contains 16 residues. The CDR3: CASSLGVDRGNSPLHF. The CDR3 DNA follows: TGTGCCAGCAGCTTAGGAGTGGACAGGGGGAATTCACCCCTCCACTTT.

This clone was observed a handful of times. This chain links TRBV6-5 with TRBJ1-2; no reliable D call. Trimming removed 6 bases at V and 3 bases at J, with 14 bases between. CDR3 length: 14 amino acids. Germline values: CDR1 MNHEY, CDR2 SVGAGI. CDR3 in DNA: TGTGCCAGCAGGCTAGGACCGGCTCACTATGGCTACACCTTC. This encodes CASRLGPAHYGYTF.

This clone was observed at least ten times. V usage is TRBV6-1 and J usage is TRBJ1-2, with D hard to call. The CDR3 totals 11 residues. Trimming stripped 6 bases from V and 8 bases from J, with 10 bases between. Germline assignment: CDR1 MNHNS and CDR2 SASEGT. This CDR3 is CASSVGQGYTF. The CDR3 nucleotides read TGTGCCAGCAGCGTTGGTCAGGGCTACACCTTC.

A few counts support this clone. The V gene is TRBV7-2, the J gene TRBJ1-5, with D perhaps TRBD1 (6 bases). V was pared by 5 bases and J by 0 bases, with 8 bases between. The germline CDR1 and CDR2 sequences are SGHTA and FQGNSA. The CDR3 length is 14 residues. The CDR3 bases are TGTGCCAGCAGCCGACAGGATAGCAATCAGCCCCAGCATTTT. Protein product: CASSRQDSNQPQHF.

This sequence joins TRBV4-1 and TRBJ2-2, with D uncertain. Trimming removed 1 base from V and 2 bases from J, with 11 bases in between. This CDR3 is 16 amino acids long. Germline V gives CDR1 MGHRA, CDR2 YSYEKL. The CDR3 is CASSQGFGYNTGELFF. The CDR3 nucleotides read TGCGCCAGCAGCCAAGGGTTCGGCTACAACACCGGGGAGCTGTTTTTT.

This sequence joins TRBV7-9 and TRBJ1-6, with 7 bases matching TRBD1. J was trimmed by 7 bases and V by 10 bases; bases with no gene match: 7. Per the germline V gene, CDR1 is SEHNR and CDR2 is FQNEAQ (reference sequence). The CDR3 extends over 13 amino acids. The CDR3, as DNA: TGTGCCATTCCGGGACAGCCAAATTCACCCCTCCACTTT. Protein sequence: CAIPGQPNSPLHF.

In this sample, this clone turned up many times. The chain is built from TRBV2 and TRBJ1-1; D not certain. The V end was cut by 6 bases, the J end by 3 bases, with 5 bases between. The CDR3 is 11 amino acids. Germline CDR1 reads SNHLY; CDR2 reads FYNNEI. The CDR3 DNA sequence: TGTGCCAGCAGCCTGTACACTGAAGCTTTCTTT. Translated, it gives CASSLYTEAFF. The complete variable domain, with remaining parts taken from reference TRBV2 and TRBJ1-1, reads EPEVTQTPSHQVTQMGQEVILRCVPISNHLYFYWYRQILGQKVEFLVSFYNNEISEKSEIFDDQFSVERPDGSNFTLKIRSTKLEDSAMYFCASSLYTEAFFGQGTRLTVV.